The 27 T cell receptor beta chains below all came from one sample that was sequenced in a study of blood T cell repertoires in COVID-19 (dated by TCRdb to 2019 to 2021). Libraries were prepared through the immunoSEQ multiplex PCR assay. TCRdb carries this immuneACCESS record with in-frame sequences only. Its versions omit some clonotypes, under half of them owing to an unresolved V gene in the studies checked, with the rest unexplained. This sample has approximately 200,000 clones in its table, and roughly 80% of those were observed once. Around 12% of the sample comes from the top ten. Sequenced sample: peripheral blood. The receptors come from a woman aged 45-65 years with acute or convalescent COVID-19.

The V gene is TRBV19, the J gene TRBJ2-2, with 7 bases fitting TRBD1. The CDR3 sequence is 13 residues long. The germline gives CDR1 LNHDA, CDR2 SQIVND (reference sequence). V was clipped by 10 bases and J by 1 base; unmatched bases: 3. In nucleotides, the CDR3 is TGTGCCACCCGGACAGGGAACACCGGGGAGCTGTTTTTT. This encodes CATRTGNTGELFF.

The table lists this clone with a count of one. The chain links TRBV6-4 to TRBJ2-1; TRBD2 agrees at 16 bases. The CDR3 runs 18 residues. V was pared by 5 bases and J by 4 bases, with 8 bases of the junction left unmatched. In germline, CDR1 is MRHNA, CDR2 SNTAGT. The CDR3: CASSPAGTSGGAYNEQFF. In nucleotides, the CDR3 is TGTGCCAGCAGTCCAGCTGGGACTAGCGGGGGGGCATACAATGAGCAGTTCTTC.

The rearrangement links TRBV10-2 to TRBJ1-2; tentative D call: TRBD1 (6 bases). Trimming removed 4 bases at V and 7 bases at J, with 13 bases between. Germline V gene lookup returns CDR1 WSHSY and CDR2 SAAADI. This CDR3 contains 13 residues. CDR3 sequence (DNA): TGCGCCAGCAGTGTCAACAGGGAATTTGGCTACACCTTC. As protein: CASSVNREFGYTF.

The V call is TRBV19, the J call TRBJ1-6; 8 bases are a match to TRBD1. Germline-derived CDR1 and CDR2 are LNHDA and SQIVND (reference sequence). J gave up 6 bases and V 3 bases, and 10 bases lay outside the gene matches. The CDR3 totals 17 residues. The CDR3 nucleotides read TGTGCCAGTAGTATCAGGGGGCTCGGCGGGCCTAATTCACCCCTCCACTTT. Translation: CASSIRGLGGPNSPLHF.

This chain uses TRBV19 with TRBJ2-2; the match to TRBD2 covers 9 bases. This CDR3 region has 21 residues. V trimming: 6 bases; J trimming: 2 bases; junction bases outside the gene matches: 22. Germline lookup yields CDR1 LNHDA and CDR2 SQIVND (reference sequence). The CDR3 DNA is TGTGCCAGTAGGATCAAAGGAACAGCGGGGGGACTATCTCTTAACACCGGGGAGCTGTTTTTT. This codes for CASRIKGTAGGLSLNTGELFF.

The genes are TRBV5-1 and TRBJ2-5, with D tentatively TRBD2 (5 bases). The germline V and J ends were trimmed by 0 bases and 4 bases, with 10 bases remaining between them. Germline CDR1 SGHRS, CDR2 YFSETQ. CDR3 length: 14 residues. The DNA of the CDR3 is TGCGCCAGCAGCTTGGGGCTAGCTGGAGAGACCCAGTACTTC. Amino acids: CASSLGLAGETQYF.

This clone was recorded at least ten times. Additional DNA sequences in this sample encode the identical CDR3. The chain recombines TRBV6-5 with TRBJ1-2; D remains ambiguous. V lost 7 bases, J lost 5 bases, and 11 bases lay in between. Germline CDR1 MNHEY, CDR2 SVGAGI. The CDR3 is 12 amino acids. For the CDR3, the DNA is TGTGCCAGCAATAGCGGACTGTATGGCTACACCTTC. Its protein is CASNSGLYGYTF.

This clone is a singleton in its sample. The chain employs TRBV4-3 and TRBJ2-1, with 8 positions matching TRBD2. The J segment lost 4 bases and the V segment lost 0 bases, leaving 11 bases of the junction unmatched. The V gene's germline CDR1 is LGHNA and CDR2 YSLEER. This CDR3 is 18 amino acids long. In DNA form, the CDR3 reads TGCGCCAGCAGCCAAGAAGTGAGCGGGAGAGGGGGTTACAATGAGCAGTTCTTC. It codes for CASSQEVSGRGGYNEQFF.

The V and J genes are TRBV7-2 and TRBJ1-6; perhaps TRBD1 as D (6 bases). Per the germline V gene, CDR1 is SGHTA and CDR2 is FQGNSA. Between the trimmed V and J ends, which lost 1 base and 7 bases, there was a span of 11 bases. This CDR3 region has 15 residues. CDR3 nucleotides: TGTGCCAGCAGCTTAGGGAGGACAGCCAATTCACCCCTCCACTTT. It yields the protein CASSLGRTANSPLHF.

V and J are TRBV6-5 and TRBJ1-1, with TRBD1 as a possible D gene (6 bases). V was shortened by 7 bases and J by 0 bases, with 9 bases between the two germline ends. The CDR3 is made up of 13 amino acids. CDR1 and CDR2 from the germline V gene are MNHEY and SVGAGI. The CDR3 here is CASTGQLNTEAFF. The CDR3 DNA reads TGTGCCAGCACCGGACAGTTGAACACTGAAGCTTTCTTT.

V usage is TRBV3-1 (or the pseudogene TRBV3-2) and J usage is TRBJ2-1, with TRBD2 matching over 9 bases. The CDR3 has 14 amino acids. Germline values: CDR1 LGHDT, CDR2 YNNKEL (reference sequence). Trimming removed 1 base from V and 10 bases from J; junction bases left unmatched: 5. CDR3 amino acids: CASSQAPTSGEQFF. The CDR3 nucleotides are TGTGCCAGCAGCCAAGCCCCTACTAGCGGGGAGCAGTTCTTC.

The chain combines TRBV7-8 with TRBJ2-1, with D perhaps TRBD2 (6 bases). The CDR3 extends over 16 amino acids. Trimming removed 5 bases from V and 8 bases from J, with 22 bases in between. CDR1 and CDR2 (germline): SGHVS, FQNEAQ. In DNA, the CDR3 is TGTGCCAGCAGCCCCAACCGGGACGGTGGGGAGGATGAGCAGTTCTTC. Translation gives CASSPNRDGGEDEQFF.

V usage is TRBV5-5 and J usage is TRBJ2-2, with 11 bases matching TRBD2. V gave up 1 base and J gave up 0 bases; unmatched junction bases: 5. There are 18 residues in the CDR3. CDR1 is SGHKS, CDR2 YYEKEE, per germline (reference sequence). CDR3 DNA: TGTGCCAGCAGCTTGCCTAGCGGGGGGCCGGCGAACACCGGGGAGCTGTTTTTT. This sequence encodes CASSLPSGGPANTGELFF.

V and J are TRBV4-3 and TRBJ2-2; 9 bases are shared with TRBD1. The J segment lost 4 bases and the V segment lost 4 bases, leaving 7 bases of the junction unmatched. CDR3 size: 16 residues. Germline lookup yields CDR1 LGHNA and CDR2 YSLEER. The CDR3 reads CASSPQGDRATGELFF. In DNA form, the CDR3 reads TGCGCCAGCAGCCCCCAGGGGGACAGGGCCACCGGGGAGCTGTTTTTT.

The rearrangement links TRBV15 to TRBJ1-2; 11 bases fit TRBD1. The CDR3 totals 15 residues. The V gene's germline CDR1 is LNHNV and CDR2 YYDKDF (reference sequence). The V and J ends lost 3 bases and 6 bases, in that order; junction bases with no gene match: 6. The CDR3 DNA sequence: TGTGCCACCAGCAGCTTGGACAGGGGGCCTAATGGCTACACCTTC. Its protein is CATSSLDRGPNGYTF.

The V call is TRBV30, the J call TRBJ2-7; D unclear. The CDR3 runs 12 residues. With 1 base removed from V and 4 bases from J, the gap between germline ends came to 8 bases. Per germline, CDR1 GTSNPN and CDR2 SVGIG (reference sequence). CDR3 in amino acids: CAWSETEYEQYF. In DNA, the CDR3 is TGTGCCTGGAGTGAAACCGAGTACGAGCAGTACTTC.

The chain joins TRBV4-3 to TRBJ2-7, with 7 bases aligning to TRBD1. The germline CDR1 and CDR2 sequences are LGHNA and YSLEER. The CDR3 has 19 residues. The ends lost 1 base at V and 2 bases at J; junction bases unmatched: 17. CDR3 residues: CASSQAPLQGSEFPYEQYF. CDR3 nucleotide sequence: TGCGCCAGCAGCCAAGCCCCCCTACAGGGGTCAGAATTTCCCTACGAGCAGTACTTC.

The sample holds one count of this clone. This chain connects TRBV7-2 to TRBJ1-2; 9 bases match TRBD1. The V gene's germline CDR1 is SGHTA and CDR2 FQGNSA. V was clipped by 9 bases and J by 0 bases; unmatched bases: 5. The CDR3 runs 14 residues. This CDR3 reads CASTGGRPNYGYTF. CDR3 in DNA: TGTGCCAGTACAGGGGGCCGACCTAACTATGGCTACACCTTC.

The chain combines TRBV2 with TRBJ1-2; maybe TRBD1 (5 bases). CDR1 and CDR2 (germline): SNHLY, FYNNEI. V gave up 5 bases and J gave up 7 bases, with 17 bases separating them. The CDR3 has 14 amino acids. In DNA, the CDR3 is TGTGCCAGCAGTCCCTTATGGGGCGTAGGTGGCTACACCTTC. Its translation: CASSPLWGVGGYTF.

This clone was picked up a small number of times. V gene TRBV18 combines with J gene TRBJ2-2; D might be TRBD1 (6 bases). Germline V CDR1 and CDR2: KGHSH, LQKENI. The CDR3 loop spans 17 amino acids. The V and J ends lost 1 base and 5 bases respectively, with 17 bases between them. The CDR3 sequence is CASSPLSGTSGTGELFF. The DNA for the CDR3 is TGTGCCAGCTCACCACTTTCTGGGACATCGGGGACCGGGGAGCTGTTTTTT.

The V and J genes are TRBV3-1 (or the pseudogene TRBV3-2) and TRBJ2-1; no firm D call. Germline V gives CDR1 LGHDT, CDR2 YNNKEL (reference sequence). Trimming left V 2 bases short and J 9 bases short, with 11 bases between. The CDR3 contains 13 residues. In nucleotides, the CDR3 is TGTGCCAGCAGCCAACATAGTAGTGGTGAGCAGTTCTTC. It yields the protein CASSQHSSGEQFF.

The CDR3 DNA follows: TGTGCCAGCAGCGGGACAGAGCTCCATAATTCACCCCTCCACTTT. Translation gives CASSGTELHNSPLHF. The V call is TRBV7-6, the J call TRBJ1-6; 7 bases agree with TRBD1. Losses at the gene ends were 5 bases for V and 5 bases for J; bases not matched to a gene: 6. Germline values: CDR1 SGHVS, CDR2 FNYEAQ. This CDR3 has 15 amino acids.

For the CDR3, the DNA is TGCAGCGTTGGGACTAGCGGGTTCACAGATACGCAGTATTTT. Translation gives CSVGTSGFTDTQYF. The chain employs TRBV29-1 and TRBJ2-3; 11 bases fit TRBD2. The CDR3 is 14 amino acids. V trimming: 4 bases; J trimming: 2 bases; junction bases outside the gene matches: 2. CDR1 SQVTM and CDR2 ANQGSEA come from the germline V gene.

The rearrangement links TRBV19 to TRBJ2-6, with 8 bases fitting TRBD1. J lost 11 bases, V lost 7 bases, and 7 bases had no gene match. Germline values: CDR1 LNHDA, CDR2 SQIVND (reference sequence). The CDR3 covers 13 residues. The chain's CDR3 is CASKQGELYVLTF. Here the CDR3 DNA reads TGTGCCAGTAAACAGGGGGAATTATACGTCCTGACTTTC.

The chain employs TRBV7-2 and TRBJ1-2; 7 bases agree with TRBD1. The V segment lost 3 bases and the J segment 8 bases; nucleotides outside the gene matches: 9. Germline V gives CDR1 SGHTA, CDR2 FQGNSA. The CDR3 length is 14 residues. CDR3 region: CASSLDRMGAGYTF. The CDR3 region has the DNA TGTGCCAGCAGCTTGGACAGGATGGGGGCGGGCTACACCTTC. The entire variable domain, with the rest obtained from reference TRBV7-2 and TRBJ1-2, is as follows: GAGVSQSPSNKVTEKGKDVELRCDPISGHTALYWYRQSLGQGLEFLIYFQGNSAPDKSGLPSDRFSAERTGGSVSTLTIQRTQQEDSAVYLCASSLDRMGAGYTFGSGTRLTVV.

A single count supports this clone. This rearrangement joins TRBV5-1 to TRBJ2-7, with 8 bases fitting TRBD1. Trimming removed 0 bases from V and 2 bases from J; junction bases left unmatched: 4. The CDR3 length is 15 residues. Per germline, CDR1 SGHRS and CDR2 YFSETQ. CDR3 nucleotides: TGCGCCAGCAGCTTGGTGCCAGGGGGCGCCTACGAGCAGTACTTC. This gives the protein CASSLVPGGAYEQYF. The whole variable domain, filled in from reference TRBV5-1 and TRBJ2-7, reads KAGVTQTPRYLIKTRGQQVTLSCSPISGHRSVSWYQQTPGQGLQFLFEYFSETQRNKGNFPGRFSGRQFSNSRSEMNVSTLELGDSALYLCASSLVPGGAYEQYFGPGTRLTVT.

The J gene is TRBJ2-7, the V gene TRBV6-6; D is undetermined. Per the germline V gene, CDR1 is MNHNY and CDR2 is SVGAGI (reference sequence). V lost 6 bases, J lost 0 bases, and 15 bases lay in between. CDR3 length: 15 amino acids. The CDR3 sequence: CASSPLSGVSYEQYF. CDR3 in DNA: TGTGCCAGCAGCCCCTTATCAGGCGTCTCCTACGAGCAGTACTTC.